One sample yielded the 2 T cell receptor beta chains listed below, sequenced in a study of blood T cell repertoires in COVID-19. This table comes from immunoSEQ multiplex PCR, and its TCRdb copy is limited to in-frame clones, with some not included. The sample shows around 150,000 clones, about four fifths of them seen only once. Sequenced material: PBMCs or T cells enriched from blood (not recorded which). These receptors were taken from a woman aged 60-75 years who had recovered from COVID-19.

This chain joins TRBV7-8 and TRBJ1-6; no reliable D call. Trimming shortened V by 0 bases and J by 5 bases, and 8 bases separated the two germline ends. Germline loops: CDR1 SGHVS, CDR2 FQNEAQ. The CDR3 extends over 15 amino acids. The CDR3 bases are TGTGCCAGCAGCTTAGCGCAACAGAATAATTCACCCCTCCACTTT. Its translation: CASSLAQQNNSPLHF.

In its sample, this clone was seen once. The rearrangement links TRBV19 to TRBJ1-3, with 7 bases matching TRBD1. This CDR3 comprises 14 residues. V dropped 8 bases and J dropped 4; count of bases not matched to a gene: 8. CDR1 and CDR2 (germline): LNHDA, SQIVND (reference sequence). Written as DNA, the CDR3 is TGTGCCAGTGGACCACGGGACAGCGGAAACACCATATATTTT. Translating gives CASGPRDSGNTIYF.